This T cell receptor beta chain was identified during a study of immune evolution from preneoplasia to lung adenocarcinoma. Method: immunoSEQ multiplex PCR; TCRdb's copy keeps in-frame clones and lacks some. Of approximately 6,900 clones listed, roughly 79% are singletons. The V gene lost 2 bases and the J gene lost 8 bases, with 23 bases spanning the gap. This CDR3 has 17 residues. CDR1 MDHEN and CDR2 SYDVKM come from the germline V gene. The specimen was FFPE adjacent normal lung tissue. The receptor was derived from an older person with lung adenocarcinoma. The V gene is TRBV28, the J gene TRBJ2-3; D is perhaps TRBD1 or TRBD2 (7 bases each). CDR3 residues: CASSLKGAGGGLFTQYF. The CDR3 nucleotides read TGTGCCAGCAGTTTAAAGGGGGCTGGGGGGGGCTTGTTTACGCAGTATTTT.